These 23 T cell receptor beta chains were all obtained from the same sample, sequenced in a study of cytomegalovirus exposure and HLA in healthy donors. The assay was immunoSEQ multiplex PCR, and TCRdb's table has in-frame clones only and misses some. The sample lists some 170,000 clones; around nine tenths were seen once. Sequencing input: PBMCs. The receptors come from a young man in good health and CMV-seropositive.

This clone was observed a few times. The chain recombines TRBV5-1 with TRBJ2-3, with 8 bases that match TRBD2. With 0 bases clipped from V and 1 base from J, the junction kept 7 bases outside the gene matches. The V gene's germline CDR1 is SGHRS and CDR2 YFSETQ. This CDR3 comprises 17 residues. The CDR3: CASSLAVAGGGTDTQYF. CDR3 sequence (DNA): TGCGCCAGCAGCTTGGCCGTGGCGGGAGGAGGCACAGATACGCAGTATTTT.

V gene TRBV6-5 combines with J gene TRBJ2-1; tentative D call: TRBD1 (6 bases). Germline CDR1 is MNHEY and CDR2 is SVGAGI. The CDR3 totals 13 residues. V was cut by 2 bases and J by 10 bases, with 12 bases left in between. CDR3 nucleotides: TGTGCCAGCAGTTACGCAGGGGCAAAGGAGCAGTTCTTC. Its translation: CASSYAGAKEQFF.

This clone came up a few times. V and J are TRBV28 and TRBJ1-2; 8 nucleotides agree with TRBD1. The CDR3 is 15 amino acids. Germline assignment: CDR1 MDHEN and CDR2 SYDVKM. The V segment lost 2 bases and the J segment 4 bases; nucleotides outside the gene matches: 6. CDR3 coding DNA: TGTGCCAGCAGTTTAGGTGCCAGGGGGCTCTATGGCTACACCTTC. It yields the protein CASSLGARGLYGYTF.

The chain uses TRBV11-3 and TRBJ1-1; 10 bases align to TRBD1. The CDR3 loop spans 14 amino acids. With V trimmed by 1 base and J by 4 bases, 0 bases remained unmatched. Germline CDR1 reads SGHNT; CDR2 reads YENEEA. The DNA for the CDR3 is TGTGCCAGCAGCTTAGGACAGGGGGCCACTGAAGCTTTCTTT. This encodes CASSLGQGATEAFF.

The V and J genes are TRBV5-4 and TRBJ2-3; D might be TRBD2 (6 bases). CDR1 and CDR2 (germline): SGHNT, YYREEE (reference sequence). Trimming pared 6 bases from V and 2 bases from J, leaving 16 bases between. The CDR3 extends over 15 amino acids. CDR3 bases: TGTGCCAGCACAGGGCGGGGCCTCTCCACAGATACGCAGTATTTT. Protein: CASTGRGLSTDTQYF.

V usage is TRBV6-5 and J usage is TRBJ1-3; D unresolved. Between the trimmed V and J ends, which lost 0 bases and 0 bases, there was a span of 9 bases. Germline CDR1 and CDR2: MNHEY and SVGAGI. The CDR3 is 16 residues long. CDR3 protein: CASSYSSESSGNTIYF. The CDR3 DNA is TGTGCCAGCAGTTACTCTTCGGAGAGCTCTGGAAACACCATATATTTT.

This chain uses TRBV29-1 with TRBJ2-7; TRBD1 agrees at 7 bases. CDR1 and CDR2 (germline): SQVTM, ANQGSEA. V gave up 7 bases and J gave up 5 bases; unmatched junction bases: 11. The CDR3 length is 13 residues. CDR3 nucleotide sequence: TGCAGCGGAAATCTCAGGGGGTTCGACGAGCAGTACTTC. Translated: CSGNLRGFDEQYF.

The V gene is TRBV4-1, the J gene TRBJ2-1; a weak D match, TRBD2 (5 bases). Between the trimmed V and J ends, which lost 1 base and 0 bases, there was a span of 10 bases. This CDR3 is 16 amino acids long. The germline V gene encodes CDR1 MGHRA and CDR2 YSYEKL. The CDR3 bases are TGCGCCAGCAGCCAAGTGTCTAGCAGCTCCTACAATGAGCAGTTCTTC. Protein product: CASSQVSSSSYNEQFF.

The chain combines TRBV27 with TRBJ2-7; 9 nucleotides line up with TRBD2. Germline CDR1 MNHEY, CDR2 SMNVEV (reference sequence). Germline trimming cut 5 bases from V and 6 bases from J; bases unmatched to any gene: 5. The CDR3 is 13 amino acids. This CDR3 is CASSSLAGLEQYF. The DNA of the CDR3 is TGTGCCAGCAGTAGCCTAGCGGGGCTCGAGCAGTACTTC.

This chain joins TRBV5-6 and TRBJ2-7; TRBD1 might be the D (6 bases). Trimming took 7 bases from V and 7 from J, leaving 30 bases between them. Germline V gene lookup returns CDR1 SGHDT and CDR2 YYEEEE. The CDR3 consists of 17 residues. CDR3 loop: CASHRLLTGSIWGEQYF. CDR3 in DNA: TGTGCCAGCCACCGCTTACTCACAGGGTCTATTTGGGGAGAGCAGTACTTC.

DNA of the CDR3: TGTGCCAGCAGTCCGAGACTAGCGGGGGGGCCAGATACGCAGTATTTT. The encoded protein is CASSPRLAGGPDTQYF. The chain employs TRBV7-2 and TRBJ2-3; 14 bases match TRBD2. The germline V gene encodes CDR1 SGHTA and CDR2 FQGNSA. The CDR3 has 16 amino acids. J gave up 4 bases and V 6 bases, and 6 bases lay outside the gene matches.

V and J are TRBV4-3 and TRBJ1-6, with 8 bases that match TRBD1. The CDR3 is 16 residues long. The junction had 8 bases not matched to a gene; V was cut back by 0 bases and J by 10 bases. Per the germline V gene, CDR1 is LGHNA and CDR2 is YSLEER. CDR3 sequence (DNA): TGCGCCAGCAGCCAAGATTACCAGGGGGCCAAGTCACCCCTCCACTTT. This encodes CASSQDYQGAKSPLHF.

The J gene is TRBJ2-2, the V gene TRBV7-2, with D perhaps TRBD1 (5 bases). The V end lost 5 bases, the J end lost 8 bases, and 15 bases lay between the germline ends. Germline V lookup: CDR1 SGHTA, CDR2 FQGNSA. The CDR3 loop spans 14 amino acids. The CDR3 bases are TGTGCCAGCAGCCTCGTCAGGGAAACGGGGGAGCTGTTTTTT. This sequence encodes CASSLVRETGELFF.

CDR3 DNA sequence: TGTGCCAGCAGTTATGGACACTCCTACGAGCAGTACTTC. Its protein is CASSYGHSYEQYF. V and J are TRBV27 and TRBJ2-7; D might be TRBD1 (5 bases). Trimming shortened V by 4 bases and J by 0 bases, and 7 bases separated the two germline ends. Germline values: CDR1 MNHEY, CDR2 SMNVEV (reference sequence). This CDR3 is 13 amino acids long.

This chain joins TRBV10-3 and TRBJ2-5, with 8 positions matching TRBD1. J lost 0 bases, V lost 10 bases, and 4 bases had no gene match. The CDR3 has 13 amino acids. The germline gives CDR1 ENHRY, CDR2 SYGVKD. Here the CDR3 DNA reads TGTGCCAGCAGGACAGGGAACCAAGAGACCCAGTACTTC. Translating it yields CASRTGNQETQYF.

The gene calls are TRBV27 and TRBJ2-3; no firm D call. This CDR3 contains 14 residues. V dropped 5 bases and J dropped 0 bases, with 9 bases sitting between them. The germline gives CDR1 MNHEY, CDR2 SMNVEV (reference sequence). The CDR3, as DNA: TGTGCCAGCAGTCCACCGGACAGCACAGATACGCAGTATTTT. Its protein product is CASSPPDSTDTQYF.

The V gene is TRBV11-3, the J gene TRBJ2-7, with TRBD1 as a possible D gene (5 bases). Germline V CDR1 and CDR2: SGHNT, YENEEA. V lost 6 bases, J lost 2 bases, and 11 bases lay in between. This CDR3 has 13 residues. DNA for the CDR3: TGTGCCAGCAGTTCCGACAGAACCTACGAGCAGTACTTC. It encodes CASSSDRTYEQYF.

V is TRBV29-1 and J is TRBJ2-7; tentative D call: TRBD1 (5 bases). With 6 bases removed from V and 4 bases from J, the gap between germline ends came to 10 bases. CDR1 is SQVTM and CDR2 is ANQGSEA in the germline V gene. The CDR3 consists of 11 residues. CDR3 in amino acids: CSVGHAYEQYF. The CDR3 bases are TGCAGCGTCGGACACGCATACGAGCAGTACTTC.

The CDR3 reads CASSLAGEGEQYF. The CDR3 DNA reads TGTGCCAGCAGTCTAGCGGGTGAAGGGGAGCAGTACTTC. The chain combines TRBV6-5 with TRBJ2-7; 8 bases line up with TRBD2. Trimming at V came to 5 bases and at J to 7 bases, leaving 7 bases not matched to a gene. Germline V lookup: CDR1 MNHEY, CDR2 SVGAGI. The CDR3 consists of 13 residues.

The table lists this clone with a count of one. The chain joins TRBV6-8 to TRBJ2-5; 7 bases are a match to TRBD1. CDR3 length: 11 residues. The ends lost 9 bases at V and 3 bases at J; junction bases unmatched: 1. The germline V gene has CDR1 MNHGY and CDR2 SAAAGT. CDR3 in amino acids: CASTGEETQYF. The CDR3 coding sequence is TGTGCCAGTACAGGGGAAGAGACCCAGTACTTC.

This sequence joins TRBV6-6 and TRBJ1-2, with a weak D call TRBD1 (5 bases). The V and J ends lost 8 bases and 0 bases respectively, with 10 bases between them. Germline V CDR1 and CDR2: MNHNY, SVGAGI (reference sequence). CDR3 length: 13 amino acids. CDR3 sequence reads: CASGPGSNYGYTF. In nucleotides, the CDR3 is TGTGCCAGCGGACCAGGGTCTAACTATGGCTACACCTTC.

The chain combines TRBV5-1 with TRBJ1-5, with TRBD1 matching over 7 bases. Germline CDR1 reads SGHRS; CDR2 reads YFSETQ. There are 15 residues in the CDR3. Trimming at V came to 2 bases and at J to 4 bases, leaving 6 bases not matched to a gene. CDR3 DNA sequence: TGCGCCAGCAGCTTAGGGGACAGTTGGAATCAGCCCCAGCATTTT. Protein sequence: CASSLGDSWNQPQHF.

V is TRBV28 and J is TRBJ2-1, with a tentative D call TRBD2 (7 bases). The V end lost 6 bases, the J end lost 9 bases, and 12 bases lay between the germline ends. The V gene's germline CDR1 is MDHEN and CDR2 SYDVKM. The CDR3 is 12 residues long. CDR3 nucleotides: TGTGCCAGCAGCCAGGGGAGGGCTGAGCAGTTCTTC. It specifies CASSQGRAEQFF.